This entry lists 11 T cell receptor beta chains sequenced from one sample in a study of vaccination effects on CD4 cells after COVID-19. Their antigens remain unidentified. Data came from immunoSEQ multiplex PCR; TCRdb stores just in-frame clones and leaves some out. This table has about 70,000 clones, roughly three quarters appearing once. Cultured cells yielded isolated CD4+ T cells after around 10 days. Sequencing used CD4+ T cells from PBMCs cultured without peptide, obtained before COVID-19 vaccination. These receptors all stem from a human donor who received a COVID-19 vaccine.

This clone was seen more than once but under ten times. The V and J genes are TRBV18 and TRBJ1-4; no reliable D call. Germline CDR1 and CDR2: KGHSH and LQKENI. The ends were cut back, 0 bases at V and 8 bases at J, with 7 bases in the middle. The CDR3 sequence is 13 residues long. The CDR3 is CASSPPAAEKLFF. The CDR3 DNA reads TGTGCCAGCTCACCACCCGCCGCGGAAAAACTGTTTTTT.

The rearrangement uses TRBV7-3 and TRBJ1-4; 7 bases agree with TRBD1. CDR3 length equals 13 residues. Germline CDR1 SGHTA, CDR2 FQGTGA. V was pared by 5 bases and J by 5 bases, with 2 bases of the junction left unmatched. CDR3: CASSLTGNEKLFF. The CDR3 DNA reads TGTGCCAGCAGCCTGACAGGGAATGAAAAACTGTTTTTT.

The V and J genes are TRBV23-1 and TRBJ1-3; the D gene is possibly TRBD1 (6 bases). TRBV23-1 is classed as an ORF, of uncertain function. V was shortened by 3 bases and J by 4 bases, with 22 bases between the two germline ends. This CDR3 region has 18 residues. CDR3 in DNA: TGCGCCAGCAGTCAGCCTCCCCCCGGGGGCCACCTGGGAAACACCATATATTTT. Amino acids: CASSQPPPGGHLGNTIYF.

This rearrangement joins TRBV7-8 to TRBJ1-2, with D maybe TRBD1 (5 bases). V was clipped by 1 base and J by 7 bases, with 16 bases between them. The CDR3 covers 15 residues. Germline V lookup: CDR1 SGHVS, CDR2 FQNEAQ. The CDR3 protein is CASSLGAGPSLGYTF. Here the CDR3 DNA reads TGTGCCAGCAGCTTAGGGGCAGGGCCTAGTCTTGGCTACACCTTC.

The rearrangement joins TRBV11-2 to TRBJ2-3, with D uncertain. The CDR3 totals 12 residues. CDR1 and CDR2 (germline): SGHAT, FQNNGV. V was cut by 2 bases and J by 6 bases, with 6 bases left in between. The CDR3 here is CASSLLADTQYF. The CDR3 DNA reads TGTGCCAGCAGCTTACTGGCGGATACGCAGTATTTT.

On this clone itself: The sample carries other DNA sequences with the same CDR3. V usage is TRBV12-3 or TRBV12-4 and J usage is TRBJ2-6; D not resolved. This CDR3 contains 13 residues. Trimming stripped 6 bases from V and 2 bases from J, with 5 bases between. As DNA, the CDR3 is TGTGCCAGCAGAGGGACTGGGGCCAACGTCCTGACTTTC. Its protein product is CASRGTGANVLTF.

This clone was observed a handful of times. The CDR3 sequence: CASSLWTGVNSPLHF. CDR3 nucleotide sequence: TGCGCCAGCAGCCTCTGGACAGGGGTTAATTCACCCCTCCACTTT. The genes are TRBV5-1 and TRBJ1-6; the match to TRBD1 covers 9 bases. With V trimmed by 4 bases and J by 6 bases, 5 bases remained unmatched. The CDR3 is 15 amino acids. Germline V gene sequence: CDR1 SGHRS, CDR2 YFSETQ. The complete variable domain, with remaining parts taken from reference TRBV5-1 and TRBJ1-6, reads KAGVTQTPRYLIKTRGQQVTLSCSPISGHRSVSWYQQTPGQGLQFLFEYFSETQRNKGNFPGRFSGRQFSNSRSEMNVSTLELGDSALYLCASSLWTGVNSPLHFGNGTRLTVT.

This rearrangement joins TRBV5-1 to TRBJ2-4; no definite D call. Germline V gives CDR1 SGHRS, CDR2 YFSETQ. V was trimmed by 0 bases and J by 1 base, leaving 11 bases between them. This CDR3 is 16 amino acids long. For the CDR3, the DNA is TGCGCCAGCAGCTTGGTGCCGGGTACGGCCAAAAACATTCAGTACTTC. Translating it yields CASSLVPGTAKNIQYF.

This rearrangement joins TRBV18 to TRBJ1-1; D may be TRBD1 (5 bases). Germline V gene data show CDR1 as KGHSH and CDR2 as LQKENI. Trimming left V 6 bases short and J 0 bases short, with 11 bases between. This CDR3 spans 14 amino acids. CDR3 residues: CASSGDGLNTEAFF. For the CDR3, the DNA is TGTGCCAGCTCCGGGGACGGTCTGAACACTGAAGCTTTCTTT.

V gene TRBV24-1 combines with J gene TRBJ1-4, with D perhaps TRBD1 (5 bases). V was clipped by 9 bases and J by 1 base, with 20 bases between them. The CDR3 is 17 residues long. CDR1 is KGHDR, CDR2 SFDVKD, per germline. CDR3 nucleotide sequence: TGTGCCACCGGCTGGCGGGGGGAGTGGGAAACTAATGAAAAACTGTTTTTT. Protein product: CATGWRGEWETNEKLFF.

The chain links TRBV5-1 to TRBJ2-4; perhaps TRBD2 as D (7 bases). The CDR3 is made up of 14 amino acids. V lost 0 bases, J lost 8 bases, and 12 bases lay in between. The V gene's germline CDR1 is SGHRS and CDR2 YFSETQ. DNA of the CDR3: TGCGCCAGCAGCTTGGATCAGGGGAGGGACATTCAGTACTTC. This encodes CASSLDQGRDIQYF.